This is a list of T cell receptor beta chains from one sample in a study of control samples from healthy donors and cancer patients. TCRdb's copy holds only in-frame clones and misses some; the assay was immunoSEQ multiplex PCR. The table lists 150,000 to 160,000 clones, roughly 94% of them singletons. The source material was blood. Receptors originate from a man aged 40-49 years in good health. The CDR3 runs from the conserved cysteine through the conserved F or W. D genes are given only for firm matches. The size field is filled for only some rows; it gives once, few, many or a size class.

v_gene: TRBV11-2; j_gene: TRBJ2-2; d_gene: .; abundance: .; CDR3nt: TGTGCCAGCAGCTCCTACCAGACCGGGGAGCTGTTTTTT; CDR3aa: CASSSYQTGELFF
v_gene: TRBV7-7; j_gene: TRBJ1-5; d_gene: .; abundance: .; CDR3nt: TGTGCCAGCAGCTTACGGACGGTTAGCAATCAGCCCCAGCATTTT; CDR3aa: CASSLRTVSNQPQHF
v_gene: TRBV7-9; j_gene: TRBJ2-3; d_gene: .; abundance: .; CDR3nt: TGTGCCAGTGGGGACCACAGCACAGATACGCAGTATTTT; CDR3aa: CASGDHSTDTQYF
v_gene: TRBV12-3/TRBV12-4; j_gene: TRBJ1-1; d_gene: .; abundance: once; CDR3nt: TGTGCCAGCAGTTTCAGGCGGAACACTGAAGCTTTCTTT; CDR3aa: CASSFRRNTEAFF
v_gene: TRBV6-5; j_gene: TRBJ1-1; d_gene: .; abundance: .; CDR3nt: TGTGCCAGCAGTTCAGGCAGGGTCCCCCCGGACACTGAAGCTTTCTTT; CDR3aa: CASSSGRVPPDTEAFF
v_gene: TRBV6-2/TRBV6-3; j_gene: TRBJ1-6; d_gene: .; abundance: .; CDR3nt: TGTGCCAGCAGTTACTCAGGGGGGAAGTGGCCACCCCTCCACTTT; CDR3aa: CASSYSGGKWPPLHF
v_gene: TRBV7-2; j_gene: TRBJ2-1; d_gene: .; abundance: .; CDR3nt: TGTGCCAGCAGCCTCTTCAGACGGGGTGGTAGTATCGATGAGCAGTTCTTC; CDR3aa: CASSLFRRGGSIDEQFF
v_gene: TRBV6-5; j_gene: TRBJ1-1; d_gene: .; abundance: once; CDR3nt: TGTGCCAGCAGTTACTCAGAAAACACTGAAGCTTTCTTT; CDR3aa: CASSYSENTEAFF
v_gene: TRBV12-3/TRBV12-4; j_gene: TRBJ2-7; d_gene: .; abundance: .; CDR3nt: TGTGCCAGCAGGGGAGGGGGAGCCTACGAGCAGTACTTC; CDR3aa: CASRGGGAYEQYF
v_gene: TRBV21-1; j_gene: TRBJ2-7; d_gene: .; abundance: once; CDR3nt: TGTGCCAGCAGCAAAGCGCTTTGCCCGGGGGAGCAGTACTTC; CDR3aa: CASSKALCPGEQYF
v_gene: TRBV9; j_gene: TRBJ2-3; d_gene: .; abundance: .; CDR3nt: TGTGCCAGCGGTCCCTCGGGAGATACGCAGTATTTT; CDR3aa: CASGPSGDTQYF
v_gene: TRBV5-6; j_gene: TRBJ1-5; d_gene: TRBD1; abundance: .; CDR3nt: TGTGCCAGCAGCGGGACAGGGTTGGATCAGCCCCAGCATTTT; CDR3aa: CASSGTGLDQPQHF
v_gene: TRBV5-4; j_gene: TRBJ2-1; d_gene: .; abundance: .; CDR3nt: TGTGCCAGCAGCCTTATAGGGACGCGGAATGAGCAGTTCTTC; CDR3aa: CASSLIGTRNEQFF
v_gene: TRBV27; j_gene: TRBJ1-6; d_gene: .; abundance: .; CDR3nt: TGTGCCAGCAGCCCCCTTTTGGGGGGCCCGTATAATTCACCCCTCCACTTT; CDR3aa: CASSPLLGGPYNSPLHF
v_gene: TRBV28; j_gene: TRBJ1-6; d_gene: .; abundance: few; CDR3nt: TGTGCCAGTAAACAGGGATTAGTCGGTTCACCCCTCCACTTT; CDR3aa: CASKQGLVGSPLHF
v_gene: TRBV4-1; j_gene: TRBJ2-1; d_gene: TRBD2; abundance: .; CDR3nt: TGCGCCAGCAGACATATAACCGGGACTAGCGGGGGGCTCTCCTACAATGAGCAGTTCTTC; CDR3aa: CASRHITGTSGGLSYNEQFF
v_gene: TRBV11-2; j_gene: TRBJ2-3; d_gene: TRBD2; abundance: .; CDR3nt: TGTGCCAGCAGCATGAGGGCGGGAGTGGATACGCAGTATTTT; CDR3aa: CASSMRAGVDTQYF
v_gene: TRBV5-1; j_gene: TRBJ1-1; d_gene: TRBD1; abundance: .; CDR3nt: TGCGCCAGCAGCTACCTACAGGGGACGAACACTGAAGCTTTCTTT; CDR3aa: CASSYLQGTNTEAFF
v_gene: TRBV6-5; j_gene: TRBJ2-3; d_gene: .; abundance: .; CDR3nt: TGTGCCAGCGCCAGGGGGGTGGATACGCAGTATTTT; CDR3aa: CASARGVDTQYF
v_gene: TRBV5-6; j_gene: TRBJ2-3; d_gene: .; abundance: .; CDR3nt: TGTGCCAGCAGCTTGGAGCGGAGGGCCTCTAGCACAGATACGCAGTATTTT; CDR3aa: CASSLERRASSTDTQYF
v_gene: TRBV5-1; j_gene: TRBJ2-7; d_gene: TRBD1; abundance: .; CDR3nt: TGCGCCAGCAGCTTGGTCCCAGGGGGCTATACCTACGAGCAGTACTTC; CDR3aa: CASSLVPGGYTYEQYF